This T cell receptor beta chain was captured in a study of T-cell reconstitution after alpha-beta-depleted transplantation in children. As it was prepared, the TCRbeta library received unique molecular identifiers. MiXCR, run by TCRdb on the PCR reads, gives a single entry per CDR3 protein. The sample shows about 340,000 distinct CDR3 sequences, about an eighth of them seen only once. A few counts support this clonotype. V dropped 1 base and J dropped 11; count of bases not matched to a gene: 9. Germline lookup yields CDR1 SGHDT and CDR2 YYEEEE. The CDR3 has 14 amino acids. This specimen consisted of PBMCs, obtained from the stem cell graft. The sequence was obtained from a human donor who donated a stem cell graft to a child with Fanconi anemia. The chain recombines TRBV5-6 with TRBJ1-1, with TRBD1 identical over 9 bases. CDR3: CASSLNRGLSGAFF. CDR3 sequence (DNA): TGTGCCAGCAGCTTGAACAGGGGGCTTTCGGGGGCTTTCTTT.